This is a list of T cell receptor beta chains from one sample in a study of blood T cell repertoires in COVID-19. Clones were read by immunoSEQ multiplex PCR, and TCRdb kept only the in-frame ones, dropping some. This repertoire shows about 280,000 clones, almost 85% found once; its top ten account for 5% to 6.5%. What was sequenced was peripheral blood. Receptors originate from a middle-aged man with active or convalescent COVID-19. Each CDR3 is given with its conserved first and last residue. Each record gives: J gene, D gene, clone size, V gene, CDR3 DNA, CDR3 protein. The D gene is left open where the match is weak. Not all rows give a size; the values are once, few, many and, for expanded clones, a class.

J: TRBJ1-1
D: -
size: -
V: TRBV30
DNA: TGTGCCTGGAGTACAGAAATGAACACTGAAGCTTTCTTT
CDR3: CAWSTEMNTEAFF

J: TRBJ2-1
D: TRBD2
size: -
V: TRBV13
DNA: TGTGCCAGCAGCTTGGTAGCGGGAGTTGGAAACTCCTACAATGAGCAGTTCTTC
CDR3: CASSLVAGVGNSYNEQFF

J: TRBJ2-5
D: -
size: -
V: TRBV12-3/TRBV12-4
DNA: TGTGCCAGCAGTTTACCCCCAGGGGAGACCCAGTACTTC
CDR3: CASSLPPGETQYF

J: TRBJ1-1
D: TRBD1
size: -
V: TRBV6-5
DNA: TGTGCCAGCAGTAGGGAGACAGGGGCGAACACTGAAGCTTTCTTT
CDR3: CASSRETGANTEAFF

J: TRBJ2-3
D: -
size: once
V: TRBV7-9
DNA: TGTGCCAGCAGCTTAATTGGCGGGGCAGATACGCAGTATTTT
CDR3: CASSLIGGADTQYF

J: TRBJ2-7
D: TRBD2
size: -
V: TRBV18
DNA: TGTGCCAGCGCCCCGGGACTAGCGGGCTCGAACGAGCAGTACTTC
CDR3: CASAPGLAGSNEQYF

J: TRBJ1-1
D: -
size: -
V: TRBV30
DNA: TGTGCCTGGGCGACAGCGAACACTGAAGCTTTCTTT
CDR3: CAWATANTEAFF

J: TRBJ2-5
D: -
size: -
V: TRBV6-5
DNA: TGTGCCAGCAGTTACTCTCCGGTAGGCAGGGGAGAGACCCAGTACTTC
CDR3: CASSYSPVGRGETQYF

J: TRBJ1-1
D: TRBD1
size: -
V: TRBV9
DNA: TGTGCCAGCAGCCCAGGGGGCTCGAACACTGAAGCTTTCTTT
CDR3: CASSPGGSNTEAFF

J: TRBJ2-5
D: -
size: -
V: TRBV6-2/TRBV6-3
DNA: TGTGCCAGCAGTTACCCCTCGACCCGACAGTACCTTCAAGAGACCCAGTACTTC
CDR3: CASSYPSTRQYLQETQYF

J: TRBJ2-3
D: TRBD1
size: -
V: TRBV5-6
DNA: TGTGCCAGCACCACGACAGGGCGCGAAGATACGCAGTATTTT
CDR3: CASTTTGREDTQYF

J: TRBJ1-2
D: TRBD1
size: -
V: TRBV6-5
DNA: TGTGCCGGGGGGACAGGGGGCATCTCTGGCTACACCTTC
CDR3: CAGGTGGISGYTF

J: TRBJ2-3
D: TRBD2
size: -
V: TRBV9
DNA: TGTGCCAGCAGCGTAGTAAGCGCGGGAGCGGATACGCAGTATTTT
CDR3: CASSVVSAGADTQYF

J: TRBJ2-1
D: -
size: -
V: TRBV27
DNA: TGTGCCAGCAGTTTATCGGCGGGAAAGGGTTACAATGAGCAGTTCTTC
CDR3: CASSLSAGKGYNEQFF

J: TRBJ1-1
D: -
size: -
V: TRBV29-1
DNA: TGCAGCGTTGAAAAAGGAGGGTGGACTGAAGCTTTCTTT
CDR3: CSVEKGGWTEAFF

J: TRBJ2-7
D: -
size: -
V: TRBV24-1
DNA: TGTGCCACCAGTGACGGAGCGGTCTACGAGCAGTACTTC
CDR3: CATSDGAVYEQYF

J: TRBJ2-1
D: TRBD2
size: -
V: TRBV4-1
DNA: TGCGCCAGCAGCCAAGAAGGAAGCGGGAGAGGAAATGAGCAGTTCTTC
CDR3: CASSQEGSGRGNEQFF

J: TRBJ2-1
D: TRBD2
size: -
V: TRBV9
DNA: TGTGCCAGCAGCCCCGGGACTAGCGGGACCTCCAATGAGCAGTTCTTC
CDR3: CASSPGTSGTSNEQFF

J: TRBJ1-3
D: -
size: -
V: TRBV3-1/TRBV3-2
DNA: TGTGCCAGCAGCCATATTGGAAACACCATATATTTT
CDR3: CASSHIGNTIYF

J: TRBJ2-3
D: TRBD1
size: -
V: TRBV29-1
DNA: TGCAGCGTTGTTGGCAGGGGGCGAACAGATACGCAGTATTTT
CDR3: CSVVGRGRTDTQYF

J: TRBJ1-5
D: -
size: -
V: TRBV7-2
DNA: TGTGCCAGCAGCTCGCCAGGTTTTGGTCAGCCCCAGCATTTT
CDR3: CASSSPGFGQPQHF

J: TRBJ1-2
D: -
size: once
V: TRBV12-3/TRBV12-4
DNA: TGTGCCAGCAGTCCCTCGCTAGGAGGCTACACCTTC
CDR3: CASSPSLGGYTF

J: TRBJ1-2
D: TRBD1
size: -
V: TRBV29-1
DNA: TGCAGCGTTGAACCAGGGGGACGGACCTATGGCTACACCTTC
CDR3: CSVEPGGRTYGYTF

J: TRBJ2-3
D: -
size: -
V: TRBV10-1
DNA: TGCGCCAGCAGTGATCATCCACAGTATTTT
CDR3: CASSDHPQYF

J: TRBJ2-7
D: -
size: -
V: TRBV12-3/TRBV12-4
DNA: TGTGCCAGCAGTTTAGGCCGGTACGAGCAGTACTTC
CDR3: CASSLGRYEQYF

J: TRBJ2-2
D: TRBD2
size: -
V: TRBV25-1
DNA: TGTGCCAGCAGTGAATTTCTAGCGGGGAACACCGGGGAGCTGTTTTTT
CDR3: CASSEFLAGNTGELFF

J: TRBJ1-5
D: -
size: -
V: TRBV15
DNA: TGTGCCACCAGCAGAGATTATAGCAGCCGGGGCAATCAGCCCCAGCATTTT
CDR3: CATSRDYSSRGNQPQHF

J: TRBJ1-6
D: TRBD1
size: -
V: TRBV27
DNA: TGTGCCAGCAGCCATTCCGGGACAGATTCACCCCTCCACTTT
CDR3: CASSHSGTDSPLHF

J: TRBJ1-2
D: -
size: few
V: TRBV6-5
DNA: TGTGCCAGCAGTTTGGACAGACGCTATGGCTACACCTTC
CDR3: CASSLDRRYGYTF

J: TRBJ1-2
D: TRBD1
size: -
V: TRBV15
DNA: TGTGCCACCAGCAGGGACAGGAAATCCCCGGGTAATGGCTACACCTTC
CDR3: CATSRDRKSPGNGYTF

J: TRBJ2-1
D: TRBD2
size: -
V: TRBV5-6
DNA: TGTGCCAGCAGCCAGGGACTAGGACCTTACAATGAGCAGTTCTTC
CDR3: CASSQGLGPYNEQFF

J: TRBJ1-5
D: -
size: -
V: TRBV28
DNA: TGTGCCAGCATCGTACAGGGCTTCAATCAGCCCCAGCATTTT
CDR3: CASIVQGFNQPQHF

J: TRBJ1-6
D: -
size: -
V: TRBV27
DNA: TGTGCCAGCAGCCGGTACCGGGGAGTGGATTCACCCCTCCACTTT
CDR3: CASSRYRGVDSPLHF

J: TRBJ2-7
D: -
size: few
V: TRBV7-2
DNA: TGTGCCAGCAGCCCCGGAGGGGGCGGGAGGATCCACGAGCAGTACTTC
CDR3: CASSPGGGGRIHEQYF

J: TRBJ2-5
D: TRBD1
size: -
V: TRBV28
DNA: TGTGCCAGCAGTTTGGGAGGGACAGGGGGCCGTCAAGAGACCCAGTACTTC
CDR3: CASSLGGTGGRQETQYF

J: TRBJ2-1
D: -
size: -
V: TRBV25-1
DNA: TGTGCCAGCAGTGATCGAAGGGGAAGTTACAATGAGCAGTTCTTC
CDR3: CASSDRRGSYNEQFF

J: TRBJ2-5
D: -
size: -
V: TRBV5-1
DNA: TGCGCCAGCAGCTTGGCTCTAACGAGACTCCAAGAGACCCAGTACTTC
CDR3: CASSLALTRLQETQYF

J: TRBJ1-4
D: TRBD1
size: -
V: TRBV7-9
DNA: TGTGCCAGCAGCTCCCCGGGACAGTTTAATGAAAAACTGTTTTTT
CDR3: CASSSPGQFNEKLFF

J: TRBJ2-2
D: TRBD2
size: -
V: TRBV7-3
DNA: TGTGCCAGCAGCCCCCTAGCGGGAGCGAGCACCGGGGAGCTGTTTTTT
CDR3: CASSPLAGASTGELFF

J: TRBJ2-3
D: TRBD2
size: once
V: TRBV29-1
DNA: TGCAGCGTCCCACCCCCGGGGAGCGGGAGGGGAGATACGCAGTATTTT
CDR3: CSVPPPGSGRGDTQYF

J: TRBJ1-5
D: -
size: -
V: TRBV7-6
DNA: TGTGCCAGCAGTAGGGGGAATCAGCCCCAGCATTTT
CDR3: CASSRGNQPQHF

J: TRBJ2-7
D: TRBD1
size: -
V: TRBV5-1
DNA: TGCGCCAGCAGTGAGGGGGCTCGCGAGCAGTACTTC
CDR3: CASSEGAREQYF

J: TRBJ1-1
D: -
size: -
V: TRBV30
DNA: TGTGCCTGGAGTGTACTCCAGGGTTTCATTTTCTTT
CDR3: CAWSVLQGFIFF

J: TRBJ2-1
D: -
size: -
V: TRBV19
DNA: TGTGCCAGCCGGTTGGAGGCCTACTCCTACAATGAGCAGTTCTTC
CDR3: CASRLEAYSYNEQFF

J: TRBJ1-1
D: -
size: once
V: TRBV30
DNA: TGTGCCTGGACCTCGGGGGGGAACACTGAAGCTTTCTTT
CDR3: CAWTSGGNTEAFF